This TCR beta chain was identified during a study of CD8+CD57+ T cells in acquired aplastic anemia. This clonotype was detected ten times or more. Its antigen is currently unknown. The CDR3 is 16 amino acids. CDR1 and CDR2 (germline): SGHAT, FQNNGV. Between the trimmed V and J ends, which lost 4 bases and 0 bases, there was a span of 14 bases. Both TCR beta VDJ combination and CDR3 sequence profiling were carried out. Genomic DNA was the template for this profiling. One entry per CDR3 protein, called by TCRdb with MiXCR from the reads. This sample has 400,000 to 450,000 distinct CDR3 sequences; under 80% occur once, and the top ten carry 3% to 5%. General study findings and limits: The study found no significant CD8+ Simpson's diversity difference between patients and controls. Sharing between patients and controls was observed for twenty-nine CD8+ CDR3 sequences.

The rearrangement links TRBV11-2 to TRBJ2-3; no clear D gene. This receptor was obtained from a human donor in good health, serving as a control. The sample was sorted CD4+, CD8+, or CD8+CD57+ T cells (not recorded which) from PBMCs. Written as DNA, the CDR3 is TGTGCCAGCAGCTCACGTTCCGGCCGTAGCACAGATACGCAGTATTTT. Translated, it gives CASSSRSGRSTDTQYF.